These 3 T cell receptor beta chains originate from one sample sequenced in a study of type 1 and type 2 diabetes patients (dated by TCRdb to the mid-2010s). Instrument used: Illumina MiSeq. For TCRbeta CDR3 amplification, the template was genomic DNA taken from the sorted T cell subsets. The TCRbeta CDR3 region was amplified by multiplex PCR using 30 forward and 13 reverse primers. In-frame beta chains were kept once TCRdb had trimmed the public reads at Q25 with fastp and called clones with MiXCR. One record per CDR3 amino acid sequence lists the most common genes and DNA. This sample gives some 250,000 distinct CDR3 sequences in total; around 47% of them show up just once. Approximately 15% of the sample belongs to the ten largest clones. Source material: peripheral blood mononuclear cells (PBMCs). The receptors stem from a man younger than 35 with type 2 diabetes.

This clonotype was counted a few times. V usage is TRBV7-2 and J usage is TRBJ2-3; 7 bases fit TRBD1. Unmatched junction bases numbered 6, after V lost 5 bases and J lost 4 bases. CDR3 length equals 14 residues. CDR1 SGHTA and CDR2 FQGNSA come from the germline V gene. The CDR3 sequence: CASSPGGSPDTQYF. CDR3 DNA: TGTGCCAGCAGCCCAGGGGGTTCCCCAGATACGCAGTATTTT.

V and J are TRBV27 and TRBJ1-2, with D perhaps TRBD1 (6 bases). Germline lookup yields CDR1 MNHEY and CDR2 SMNVEV (reference sequence). There are 14 residues in the CDR3. Trimming removed 2 bases from V and 8 bases from J, with 15 bases in between. The CDR3 DNA reads as TGTGCCAGCAGTTTAACCCAGGGGACGGGGGGCTACACCTTC. It is translated as CASSLTQGTGGYTF.

The V gene is TRBV20-1, the J gene TRBJ1-6; D possibly corresponds to TRBD1 (6 bases). This CDR3 region has 12 residues. Looked up from germline, CDR1 is DFQATT and CDR2 is SNEGSKA (reference sequence). V lost 7 bases and J lost 9, with 13 bases in between. The CDR3 is CSGQEEISPLHF. The CDR3 DNA follows: TGCAGTGGACAGGAAGAAATTTCACCCCTCCACTTT.